These 29 T cell receptor beta chains were all obtained from the same sample, sequenced in a study of blood T cell repertoires in COVID-19. Libraries were prepared by immunoSEQ multiplex PCR; TCRdb keeps only in-frame clonotypes and omits some of them. The sample shows 100,000 to 120,000 clones, roughly 87% of them seen only once. Sequencing was performed on peripheral blood. The receptor set was obtained from a man between 45 and 60 years old with acute or convalescent COVID-19.

This clone was seen only once. The chain joins TRBV6-5 to TRBJ2-4, with D hard to call. Germline loops: CDR1 MNHEY, CDR2 SVGAGI. This CDR3 has 15 amino acids. V was cut by 0 bases and J by 13 bases, with 19 bases left in between. CDR3 sequence: CASSYSGSGPGGQYF. The CDR3 coding sequence is TGTGCCAGCAGTTACTCGGGCTCAGGTCCCGGTGGGCAGTACTTC.

The V call is TRBV11-3, the J call TRBJ2-4; 8 bases are a match to TRBD2. CDR1 is SGHNT, CDR2 YENEEA, per germline. The CDR3 has 15 residues. The ends lost 5 bases at V and 4 bases at J; junction bases unmatched: 7. CDR3 DNA: TGTGCCAGCAGCCCCGGGAGGGAAGGGAAAAACATTCAGTACTTC. Its translation: CASSPGREGKNIQYF.

V and J are TRBV4-1 and TRBJ2-7; 7 bases agree with TRBD1. The V and J ends lost 0 bases and 4 bases, in that order; junction bases with no gene match: 6. Germline CDR1 is MGHRA and CDR2 is YSYEKL. CDR3 length: 15 residues. The CDR3 nucleotides are TGCGCCAGCAGCCAAGATCAGCACAGGGGATACGAGCAGTACTTC. It specifies CASSQDQHRGYEQYF.

This chain joins TRBV6-6 and TRBJ2-7, with 7 bases that match TRBD1. The germline gives CDR1 MNHNY, CDR2 SVGAGI (reference sequence). The CDR3 sequence is 14 residues long. V lost 6 bases to trimming and J lost 7 bases; unmatched junction nucleotides: 12. The CDR3: CASSVRTGPEEQYF. The CDR3 DNA follows: TGTGCCAGCAGCGTCCGGACAGGACCGGAAGAGCAGTACTTC.

The V call is TRBV28, the J call TRBJ1-3, with TRBD1 as a possible D gene (6 bases). V lost 3 bases and J lost 10, with 16 bases in between. The CDR3 is 14 residues long. CDR1 is MDHEN and CDR2 is SYDVKM in the germline V gene. The CDR3 nucleotides read TGTGCCAGCAGTTTCCAGGACAGCCGCTGGACCATATATTTT. It yields the protein CASSFQDSRWTIYF.

The sample holds a few counts of this clone. CDR3 region: CASSISRGVSEQFF. In nucleotides, the CDR3 is TGTGCCAGTAGTATATCCCGCGGGGTGAGTGAGCAGTTCTTC. The rearrangement links TRBV19 to TRBJ2-1; TRBD2 might be the D (6 bases). This CDR3 has 14 amino acids. The V end was cut by 2 bases, the J end by 9 bases, with 14 bases between. From germline, CDR1 is LNHDA and CDR2 SQIVND (reference sequence).

The chain couples TRBV3-1 (or the pseudogene TRBV3-2) to TRBJ2-1; D is uncertain. The CDR3 covers 14 residues. Trimming removed 5 bases at V and 0 bases at J, with 8 bases between. Germline V gene sequence: CDR1 LGHDT, CDR2 YNNKEL (reference sequence). The CDR3: CASSVGRSYNEQFF. CDR3 sequence (DNA): TGTGCCAGCAGCGTGGGCCGCTCCTACAATGAGCAGTTCTTC.

This chain joins TRBV14 and TRBJ1-6; 7 nucleotides agree with TRBD1. The CDR3 has 15 amino acids. CDR1 is SGHDN, CDR2 FVKESK, per germline. The junction had 4 bases not matched to a gene; V was cut back by 4 bases and J by 4 bases. The CDR3, as DNA: TGTGCCAGCAGCCGAGACAGGGCGTATAATTCACCCCTCCACTTT. This sequence encodes CASSRDRAYNSPLHF.

The J gene is TRBJ1-2, the V gene TRBV28; possibly TRBD1 for D (5 bases). V lost 9 bases, J lost 4 bases, and 12 bases lay in between. Germline lookup yields CDR1 MDHEN and CDR2 SYDVKM. CDR3 size: 12 residues. CDR3 sequence reads: CASSTVSYGYTF. The CDR3 region has the DNA TGTGCCAGTTCGACAGTCTCCTATGGCTACACCTTC.

The chain carries TRBV9 and TRBJ1-6, with D possibly being TRBD1 (5 bases). The CDR3 has 14 amino acids. Germline CDR1 SGDLS, CDR2 YYNGEE. Trimming took 0 bases from V and 8 from J, leaving 9 bases between them. The CDR3 here is CASSVEGFDSPLHF. DNA for the CDR3: TGTGCCAGCAGCGTAGAGGGGTTTGATTCACCCCTCCACTTT.

V is TRBV6-5 and J is TRBJ2-1; 12 nucleotides agree with TRBD1. Trimming took 5 bases from V and 9 from J; bases not matched to a gene: 5. CDR3 size: 14 residues. Germline CDR1 MNHEY, CDR2 SVGAGI. The CDR3 region has the DNA TGTGCCAGCAGTAGGGACAGGGGGCTGGGTGAGCAGTTCTTC. Protein sequence: CASSRDRGLGEQFF.

CDR3 nucleotides: TGTGCCAGCAGTCAAGACATTACTAGCGGCCTCTCCTACAATGAGCAGTTCTTC. It specifies CASSQDITSGLSYNEQFF. The chain is built from TRBV2 and TRBJ2-1; 8 positions match TRBD2. The ends lost 5 bases at V and 0 bases at J; junction bases unmatched: 12. Germline-derived CDR1 and CDR2 are SNHLY and FYNNEI. The CDR3 covers 18 residues. The whole variable domain, filled in from reference TRBV2 and TRBJ2-1, reads EPEVTQTPSHQVTQMGQEVILRCVPISNHLYFYWYRQILGQKVEFLVSFYNNEISEKSEIFDDQFSVERPDGSNFTLKIRSTKLEDSAMYFCASSQDITSGLSYNEQFFGPGTRLTVL.

V and J are TRBV3-1 (or the pseudogene TRBV3-2) and TRBJ1-1; a weak D match, TRBD1 (5 bases). Germline CDR1 reads LGHDT; CDR2 reads YNNKEL (reference sequence). With 2 bases removed from V and 0 bases from J, the gap between germline ends came to 7 bases. This CDR3 is 14 amino acids long. The CDR3 is CASSQRGLNTEAFF. In DNA, the CDR3 is TGTGCCAGCAGCCAAAGGGGATTGAACACTGAAGCTTTCTTT.

The gene calls are TRBV7-8 and TRBJ2-7; a weak D match, TRBD1 (5 bases). CDR3 size: 13 residues. Per the germline V gene, CDR1 is SGHVS and CDR2 is FQNEAQ. V dropped 1 base and J dropped 3 bases, with 7 bases sitting between them. The CDR3 DNA reads as TGTGCCAGCAGCTTAGACAGGCGCTACGAGCAGTACTTC. Encoded protein: CASSLDRRYEQYF.

The table lists this clone with a count of one. This chain uses TRBV5-6 with TRBJ2-7, with a possible D match to TRBD1 (6 bases). The CDR3 has 14 residues. Germline CDR1 reads SGHDT; CDR2 reads YYEEEE. Trimming left V 4 bases short and J 1 base short, with 12 bases between. The CDR3 sequence: CASSPGQGSYEQYF. CDR3 nucleotide sequence: TGTGCCAGCAGCCCCGGTCAGGGGTCCTACGAGCAGTACTTC.

This clone was observed once. The V call is TRBV7-3, the J call TRBJ2-3, with 8 nucleotides matching TRBD2. Losses at the gene ends were 8 bases for V and 2 bases for J; bases not matched to a gene: 6. There are 14 residues in the CDR3. Germline V CDR1 and CDR2: SGHTA, FQGTGA. The CDR3 sequence: CASGAGGNTDTQYF. The CDR3 DNA reads as TGTGCCAGCGGGGCGGGGGGAAACACAGATACGCAGTATTTT.

The J gene is TRBJ1-6, the V gene TRBV7-8; 7 bases align to TRBD1. Germline values: CDR1 SGHVS, CDR2 FQNEAQ. The CDR3 is 15 residues long. V lost 4 bases, J lost 10 bases, and 10 bases stayed unmatched. CDR3 amino acids: CASSSTLQGPSPLHF. The CDR3 coding sequence is TGTGCCAGCAGCTCGACGTTACAGGGGCCCTCACCCCTCCACTTT.

A single count supports this clone. The V call is TRBV7-9, the J call TRBJ1-2, with D tentatively TRBD1 (5 bases). Germline CDR1 SEHNR, CDR2 FQNEAQ (reference sequence). Trimming left V 7 bases short and J 7 bases short, with 25 bases between. CDR3 length: 16 amino acids. The CDR3 region is CASTTREGRLIGGYTF. The DNA for the CDR3 is TGTGCCAGCACCACGCGGGAGGGGAGGCTAATCGGTGGCTACACCTTC.

V gene TRBV5-1 combines with J gene TRBJ2-1, with D perhaps matching TRBD1 (7 bases). CDR1 and CDR2 from the germline V gene are SGHRS and YFSETQ. The germline V and J ends were trimmed by 3 bases and 8 bases, with 18 bases remaining between them. The length of the CDR3 is 15 residues. The CDR3 sequence: CASSSRGQEGDEQFF. In DNA form, the CDR3 reads TGCGCCAGCAGCTCGAGGGGGCAGGAGGGCGATGAGCAGTTCTTC. Drawing the rest from reference TRBV5-1 and TRBJ2-1, the complete variable domain is KAGVTQTPRYLIKTRGQQVTLSCSPISGHRSVSWYQQTPGQGLQFLFEYFSETQRNKGNFPGRFSGRQFSNSRSEMNVSTLELGDSALYLCASSSRGQEGDEQFFGPGTRLTVL.

This chain uses TRBV2 with TRBJ1-2; maybe TRBD1 (6 bases). Germline CDR1 is SNHLY and CDR2 is FYNNEI. With 8 bases removed from V and 5 bases from J, the gap between germline ends came to 24 bases. The CDR3 totals 16 residues. CDR3 sequence: CASEVTDRSLPYGYTF. The CDR3 nucleotides are TGTGCCAGCGAGGTGACGGACAGAAGCCTGCCATATGGCTACACCTTC. The full variable domain, its missing parts supplied by reference TRBV2 and TRBJ1-2, is EPEVTQTPSHQVTQMGQEVILRCVPISNHLYFYWYRQILGQKVEFLVSFYNNEISEKSEIFDDQFSVERPDGSNFTLKIRSTKLEDSAMYFCASEVTDRSLPYGYTFGSGTRLTVV.

The chain couples TRBV9 to TRBJ2-2, with D possibly matching TRBD2 (6 bases). V was cut by 0 bases and J by 3 bases, with 12 bases left in between. The CDR3 spans 16 residues. Looked up from germline, CDR1 is SGDLS and CDR2 is YYNGEE. The CDR3 coding sequence is TGTGCCAGCAGCGTAGACCCGGGAGAAGACACCGGGGAGCTGTTTTTT. This encodes CASSVDPGEDTGELFF. Full variable domain (outside the CDR3, taken from reference TRBV9 and TRBJ2-2): DSGVTQTPKHLITATGQRVTLRCSPRSGDLSVYWYQQSLDQGLQFLIQYYNGEERAKGNILERFSAQQFPDLHSELNLSSLELGDSALYFCASSVDPGEDTGELFFGEGSRLTVL.

The chain links TRBV7-9 to TRBJ1-5; no firm D call. CDR1 and CDR2 (germline): SEHNR, FQNEAQ (reference sequence). CDR3 size: 18 residues. Trimming took off 5 bases at V and 1 base at J, with 21 bases between the two ends. The CDR3 region has the DNA TGTGCCAGCAGCCGCGTTAGTCTCACTACCCGAAGCAATCAGCCCCAGCATTTT. Encoded protein: CASSRVSLTTRSNQPQHF.

The rearrangement links TRBV6-5 to TRBJ1-2; a weak D match, TRBD1 (6 bases). In germline, CDR1 is MNHEY, CDR2 SVGAGI. The CDR3 is 12 amino acids. The V gene lost 5 bases and the J gene lost 7 bases, with 11 bases spanning the gap. The chain's CDR3 is CASSPGVGGYTF. In DNA form, the CDR3 reads TGTGCCAGCAGTCCAGGGGTGGGTGGCTACACCTTC.

This clone appeared once. The chain is built from TRBV27 and TRBJ2-7; D might be TRBD1 (6 bases). V was shortened by 0 bases and J by 3 bases, with 15 bases between the two germline ends. Germline CDR1 and CDR2: MNHEY and SMNVEV (reference sequence). This CDR3 has 16 amino acids. CDR3: CASSLSRQAGDYEQYF. The CDR3, as DNA: TGTGCCAGCAGTTTATCTAGACAGGCCGGGGACTACGAGCAGTACTTC.

This sequence joins TRBV5-4 and TRBJ2-1; possible D gene TRBD2, 7 bases. CDR3 length equals 15 residues. CDR1 is SGHNT and CDR2 is YYREEE in the germline V gene (reference sequence). The ends were cut back, 4 bases at V and 8 bases at J, with 19 bases in the middle. The CDR3 reads CASSMGQVGGDEQFF. The CDR3 DNA is TGTGCCAGCAGCATGGGCCAAGTAGGGGGGGATGAGCAGTTCTTC. Full variable domain (missing parts from reference TRBV5-4 and TRBJ2-1): ETGVTQSPTHLIKTRGQQVTLRCSSQSGHNTVSWYQQALGQGPQFIFQYYREEENGRGNFPPRFSGLQFPNYSSELNVNALELDDSALYLCASSMGQVGGDEQFFGPGTRLTVL.

The chain combines TRBV6-5 with TRBJ2-7; 9 nucleotides match TRBD1. Looked up from germline, CDR1 is MNHEY and CDR2 is SVGAGI. This CDR3 region has 12 residues. V gave up 11 bases and J gave up 1 base; unmatched junction bases: 3. The CDR3 DNA is TGTGCCGGACAGGGGTTTTCCTACGAGCAGTACTTC. Protein product: CAGQGFSYEQYF.

This rearrangement joins TRBV6-5 to TRBJ2-6; D perhaps matches TRBD1 (6 bases). CDR1 is MNHEY and CDR2 is SVGAGI in the germline V gene. Trimming removed 5 bases from V and 1 base from J, with 9 bases in between. The CDR3 length is 15 residues. CDR3 DNA sequence: TGTGCCAGCAGTCCGGACAGATCTGGGGCCAACGTCCTGACTTTC. It encodes CASSPDRSGANVLTF.

This clone was seen a single time. The V call is TRBV11-2, the J call TRBJ1-1, with 10 nucleotides matching TRBD1. Germline values: CDR1 SGHAT, CDR2 FQNNGV. V shed 4 bases and J 4 bases; nucleotides not matched to a gene: 3. The CDR3 totals 14 residues. In DNA form, the CDR3 reads TGTGCCAGCAGCTACGGACAGGGGGGCACTGAAGCTTTCTTT. Translating gives CASSYGQGGTEAFF.

The chain is built from TRBV7-8 and TRBJ2-5; the D is unclear. CDR1 is SGHVS and CDR2 is FQNEAQ in the germline V gene. V was cut by 5 bases and J by 5 bases, with 18 bases left in between. The CDR3 spans 15 residues. The CDR3 nucleotides are TGTGCCAGCAGCATCTTAGGCGGTTTTGGGGAGACCCAGTACTTC. This translates into CASSILGGFGETQYF.